This entry features one TCR beta chain sequence. Its antigen is not known. This specimen belongs to a study of cytomegalovirus exposure and HLA in healthy donors. The PCR ran on 60 Vbeta and 13 Jbeta primers. Here immunoSEQ multiplex PCR was the method, and the copy in TCRdb shows in-frame clones only, minus some. The table records under 200,000 clones, roughly 80% of them present only once. CDR1 and CDR2 from the germline V gene are KGHSH and LQKENI. The junction had 4 bases not matched to a gene; V was cut back by 4 bases and J by 6 bases. The CDR3 loop spans 15 amino acids. The study, taken as a whole, reports: By a later analysis, the bulk of CMV-associated TCR beta chains appeared HLA-restricted. In a later analysis, several top co-occurrence clusters appeared linked to parvovirus B19, influenza, CMV and Epstein-Barr virus. Serostatus for CMV was the only available immune exposure information. Earlier analysis looked at TCR beta V segments, and most were productive about 87% or about 30% of the time.

The sequence derives from a woman between 45 and 60 years old in good health and CMV-seronegative. The V call is TRBV18, the J call TRBJ1-6; 9 bases align to TRBD1. The specimen was PBMCs. The CDR3 coding sequence is TGTGCCAGCTCACAACAGGGGGCTATTAATTCACCCCTCCACTTT. Its protein product is CASSQQGAINSPLHF. Supplemented by reference TRBV18 and TRBJ1-6, the full variable domain reads NAGVMQNPRHLVRRRGQEARLRCSPMKGHSHVYWYRQLPEEGLKFMVYLQKENIIDESGMPKERFSAEFPKEGPSILRIQQVVRGDSAAYFCASSQQGAINSPLHFGNGTRLTVT.